The 27 T cell receptor beta chains below all came from one sample that was sequenced in a study of circulating and synovial CD4+ cells in juvenile arthritis. Profiled with immunoSEQ multiplex PCR; TCRdb holds only in-frame clones, not every one. The table records roughly 32,000 clones, about 96% of them present only once. Sequencing was carried out using CD4+ T cells from blood. The receptors derive from a human donor with juvenile idiopathic arthritis.

V gene TRBV6-1 combines with J gene TRBJ2-1, with 11 positions matching TRBD2. Germline CDR1 and CDR2: MNHNS and SASEGT. V lost 6 bases and J lost 7; bases outside the gene matches: 8. This CDR3 region has 15 residues. CDR3 sequence: CASRSSSGGRNEQFF. DNA for the CDR3: TGTGCCAGCAGATCATCTAGCGGGGGGAGAAATGAGCAGTTCTTC.

This clone showed up just once. CDR3 coding DNA: TGTGCCAGCCTGTGGACAGGGATCTTCGATGATGCTGGAAACACCATATATTTT. Protein: CASLWTGIFDDAGNTIYF. V gene TRBV2 combines with J gene TRBJ1-3; 8 nucleotides align to TRBD1. Germline CDR1 and CDR2: SNHLY and FYNNEI. The CDR3 has 18 residues. Trimming removed 8 bases from V and 2 bases from J; junction bases left unmatched: 17.

As concerns this clone: One junction end does not reproduce the germline sequence, and a read error may be involved. CDR3: CASSASNPGLSGNTTYF. The DNA for the CDR3 is TGTGCCAGCAGCGCCTCCAACCCGGGACTCTCTGGAAACACCACATATTTT. The J gene is TRBJ1-3, the V gene TRBV9; a weak D match, TRBD1 (5 bases). The germline CDR1 and CDR2 sequences are SGDLS and YYNGEE. There are 17 residues in the CDR3.

CDR3 in amino acids: CASSSRPSGRGETQYF. The CDR3 DNA sequence: TGTGCCAGTAGTTCCCGCCCGTCGGGCAGGGGAGAGACCCAGTACTTC. V gene TRBV19 combines with J gene TRBJ2-5, with D possibly TRBD1 on 6 matching bases. Trimming stripped 5 bases from V and 4 bases from J, with 20 bases between. Germline CDR1 reads LNHDA; CDR2 reads SQIVND (reference sequence). The CDR3 covers 16 residues.

The chain couples TRBV5-1 to TRBJ2-4; 7 bases agree with TRBD2. This CDR3 region has 15 residues. Per germline, CDR1 SGHRS and CDR2 YFSETQ. The V and J ends lost 0 bases and 6 bases, in that order; junction bases with no gene match: 6. The CDR3, as DNA: TGCGCCAGCAGCTTGGGGGGGGGTCTAGGAAACATTCAGTACTTC. The encoded protein is CASSLGGGLGNIQYF.

Points on this clone: The junction departs from the called germline gene at one end, perhaps through a read error. In the same sample, other DNA sequences code for this CDR3. V gene TRBV30 combines with J gene TRBJ1-4; D unclear. This CDR3 is built from 11 residues. Per germline, CDR1 GTSNPN and CDR2 SVGIG (reference sequence). CDR3 sequence reads: CAWDFGVKLFF. CDR3 bases: TGCGCCTGGGATTTCGGGGTCAAACTGTTTTTT. Full variable domain (outside the CDR3, taken from reference TRBV30 and TRBJ1-4): SQTIHQWPATLVQPVGSPLSLECTVEGTSNPNLYWYRQAAGRGLQLLFYSVGIGQISSEVPQNLSASRPQDRQFILSSKKLLLSDSGFYLCAWDFGVKLFFGSGTQLSVL.

The V and J genes are TRBV27 and TRBJ2-7; TRBD2 aligns across 12 bases. The CDR3 contains 21 residues. J lost 2 bases, V lost 3 bases, and 20 bases had no gene match. CDR1 and CDR2 from the germline V gene are MNHEY and SMNVEV (reference sequence). As DNA, the CDR3 is TGTGCCAGCAGTTTTATGAGCGGTGTGACTAGCGGGAGAGTAAGGACCTACGAGCAGTACTTC. Translation: CASSFMSGVTSGRVRTYEQYF.

V usage is TRBV29-1 and J usage is TRBJ1-1; tentative D call: TRBD1 (5 bases). V shed 4 bases and J shed 0 bases, with 9 bases lying between them. Germline loops: CDR1 SQVTM, CDR2 ANQGSEA. The CDR3 runs 13 residues. CDR3 loop: CSVGGLLNTEAFF. CDR3 in DNA: TGCAGCGTTGGGGGACTTCTGAACACTGAAGCTTTCTTT.

The chain is built from TRBV6-5 and TRBJ1-6; tentatively, D is TRBD1 (5 bases). CDR1 MNHEY and CDR2 SVGAGI come from the germline V gene. Trimming left V 7 bases short and J 10 bases short, with 17 bases between. This CDR3 region has 14 residues. CDR3 bases: TGTGCCAGCAACATGGGCGGGGGGATATCACCCCTCCACTTT. As protein: CASNMGGGISPLHF.

V and J are TRBV7-8 and TRBJ2-3, with 10 nucleotides matching TRBD1. The CDR3 consists of 16 residues. The V gene's germline CDR1 is SGHVS and CDR2 FQNEAQ. V shed 5 bases, J shed 4 bases, and the junction held 9 bases outside the gene matches. The CDR3 sequence is CASSPRDRGSADTQYF. Written as DNA, the CDR3 is TGTGCCAGCAGCCCTAGGGACAGGGGTAGCGCAGATACGCAGTATTTT.

The sample holds one count of this clone. The rearrangement joins TRBV6-5 to TRBJ1-2; 9 nucleotides agree with TRBD1. J lost 8 bases, V lost 5 bases, and 6 bases had no gene match. CDR1 and CDR2 (germline): MNHEY, SVGAGI. CDR3 length: 13 amino acids. The CDR3 DNA reads TGTGCCAGCAGTCAGACAGGGGGGAACGGCTACACCTTC. Amino acid sequence: CASSQTGGNGYTF.

The genes are TRBV27 and TRBJ1-3; D is unclear. The CDR3 runs 14 residues. Between the trimmed V and J ends, which lost 4 bases and 0 bases, there was a span of 7 bases. Germline-derived CDR1 and CDR2 are MNHEY and SMNVEV (reference sequence). CDR3 sequence reads: CASSSQASGNTIYF. The CDR3 DNA reads TGTGCCAGCAGTTCCCAGGCCTCTGGAAACACCATATATTTT.

This sequence joins TRBV28 and TRBJ1-5, with 7 bases lining up with TRBD1. Trimming at V came to 9 bases and at J to 2 bases, leaving 7 bases not matched to a gene. Looked up from germline, CDR1 is MDHEN and CDR2 is SYDVKM. There are 14 residues in the CDR3. This CDR3 reads CASLEGAGNQPQHF. As DNA, the CDR3 is TGTGCCAGTCTAGAGGGGGCTGGCAATCAGCCCCAGCATTTT.

The chain is built from TRBV10-3 and TRBJ2-3; perhaps TRBD2 as D (5 bases). The V gene's germline CDR1 is ENHRY and CDR2 SYGVKD. V was pared by 4 bases and J by 2 bases, with 16 bases between. The CDR3 is made up of 16 amino acids. As DNA, the CDR3 is TGTGCCATCAGTGCCTCCAGCGGCAGATCCACAGATACGCAGTATTTT. This sequence encodes CAISASSGRSTDTQYF.

The chain carries TRBV15 and TRBJ2-1; the match to TRBD2 covers 13 bases. Germline V lookup: CDR1 LNHNV, CDR2 YYDKDF (reference sequence). The CDR3 loop spans 17 amino acids. V shed 0 bases and J 6 bases; nucleotides not matched to a gene: 5. The CDR3 reads CATSRDLGLAGFNEQFF. The DNA for the CDR3 is TGTGCCACCAGCAGAGATCTGGGACTAGCGGGGTTCAATGAGCAGTTCTTC.

J is TRBJ1-1 and V is TRBV4-1, with D hard to call. Germline loops: CDR1 MGHRA, CDR2 YSYEKL. Trimming pared 2 bases from V and 5 bases from J, leaving 9 bases between. This CDR3 has 13 amino acids. The CDR3 protein is CASSQHTGTEAFF. The CDR3 DNA follows: TGCGCCAGCAGCCAACATACGGGGACTGAAGCTTTCTTT.

The chain employs TRBV27 and TRBJ1-1; TRBD1 might be the D (6 bases). The CDR3 loop spans 13 amino acids. Trimming shortened V by 2 bases and J by 4 bases, and 8 bases separated the two germline ends. The germline CDR1 and CDR2 sequences are MNHEY and SMNVEV (reference sequence). The CDR3 sequence is CASSLNRVTEAFF. In DNA, the CDR3 is TGTGCCAGCAGTTTAAACAGGGTCACTGAAGCTTTCTTT.

Notes on this clone: The conserved final phenylalanine or tryptophan is absent from the CDR3, which likely points to a read error. The chain couples TRBV4-2 to TRBJ2-3; TRBD2 agrees at 9 bases. The CDR3 runs 14 residues. Per the germline V gene, CDR1 is LGHNA and CDR2 is YNFKEQ. The J segment lost 8 bases and the V segment lost 4 bases, leaving 7 bases of the junction unmatched. The chain's CDR3 is CASSPRGGEGTQYL. The CDR3 DNA reads TGTGCCAGCAGCCCGCGGGGGGGCGAAGGTACGCAGTATCTT.

The chain has TRBV7-3 and TRBJ2-1, with D possibly TRBD1 on 5 matching bases. V gave up 0 bases and J gave up 0 bases, with 9 bases separating them. The germline CDR1 and CDR2 sequences are SGHTA and FQGTGA. This CDR3 spans 16 amino acids. The CDR3 DNA reads TGTGCCAGCAGCTTAACGGGGCCGAGCTCCTACAATGAGCAGTTCTTC. Its protein product is CASSLTGPSSYNEQFF.

This chain uses TRBV7-8 with TRBJ1-4, with a weak D call TRBD1 (6 bases). The CDR3 totals 17 residues. Per the germline V gene, CDR1 is SGHVS and CDR2 is FQNEAQ. With 5 bases removed from V and 5 bases from J, the gap between germline ends came to 21 bases. This CDR3 is CASSPSRAGASNEKLFF. For the CDR3, the DNA is TGTGCCAGCAGCCCAAGCCGGGCAGGGGCCAGCAATGAAAAACTGTTTTTT.

This clone appeared a single time. The chain uses TRBV6-1 and TRBJ2-5; no clear D gene. The CDR3 extends over 12 amino acids. Trimming pared 4 bases from V and 4 bases from J, leaving 7 bases between. Germline CDR1 reads MNHNS; CDR2 reads SASEGT. The CDR3 DNA sequence: TGTGCCAGCAGTGGAGGTGGAGAGACCCAGTACTTC. This translates into CASSGGGETQYF.

The chain recombines TRBV15 with TRBJ2-7; D remains ambiguous. The CDR3 length is 17 residues. In germline, CDR1 is LNHNV, CDR2 YYDKDF (reference sequence). Trimming took off 0 bases at V and 0 bases at J, with 15 bases between the two ends. Written as DNA, the CDR3 is TGTGCCACCAGCAGAGATTACGACTCCCTTAGCTCCTACGAGCAGTACTTC. Its translation: CATSRDYDSLSSYEQYF.

The rearrangement joins TRBV15 to TRBJ1-5, with D uncertain. V dropped 1 base and J dropped 7 bases, with 8 bases sitting between them. The length of the CDR3 is 13 residues. Germline lookup yields CDR1 LNHNV and CDR2 YYDKDF (reference sequence). CDR3 DNA: TGTGCCACCAGCAGAGGTCAACAGCAGCCCCAGCATTTT. It is translated as CATSRGQQQPQHF.

This clone was recorded once. CDR3 sequence reads: CASSSGEGSTDTQYF. Written as DNA, the CDR3 is TGCGCCAGCAGCTCGGGGGAGGGTAGCACAGATACGCAGTATTTT. V gene TRBV5-1 combines with J gene TRBJ2-3, with 7 bases fitting TRBD2. CDR3 length: 15 amino acids. Germline CDR1 is SGHRS and CDR2 is YFSETQ. After removal of 3 bases from V and 0 bases from J, the junction contained 4 bases not matched to a gene. Drawing the rest from reference TRBV5-1 and TRBJ2-3, the complete variable domain is KAGVTQTPRYLIKTRGQQVTLSCSPISGHRSVSWYQQTPGQGLQFLFEYFSETQRNKGNFPGRFSGRQFSNSRSEMNVSTLELGDSALYLCASSSGEGSTDTQYFGPGTRLTVL.

The J gene is TRBJ2-7, the V gene TRBV4-2; tentatively, D is TRBD1 (5 bases). V was cut by 0 bases and J by 0 bases, with 12 bases left in between. CDR1 and CDR2 from the germline V gene are LGHNA and YNFKEQ. This CDR3 contains 16 residues. CDR3 sequence: CASSQDLTRASYEQYF. The CDR3 region has the DNA TGTGCCAGCAGCCAAGATCTAACCAGGGCCTCCTACGAGCAGTACTTC.

The chain carries TRBV18 and TRBJ2-1, with D tentatively TRBD2 (5 bases). Trimming removed 1 base from V and 5 bases from J, with 12 bases in between. The CDR3 loop spans 15 amino acids. Germline V gene sequence: CDR1 KGHSH, CDR2 LQKENI. CDR3: CASSPRSAVNNEQFF. The DNA of the CDR3 is TGTGCCAGCTCACCACGTAGCGCGGTCAACAATGAGCAGTTCTTC.

The chain recombines TRBV21-1 with TRBJ2-2; the table's TRBD2 call for D was not verified on the DNA. TRBV21-1 is deemed a pseudogene. This CDR3 contains 16 residues. CDR3 DNA: TGTGCCAGCAGCCGGAAAGAGCGGGGGGCCCCCTGGGAGCTGTTTTTT. It is translated as CASSRKERGAPWELFF.